The rows below give T cell receptor beta chains drawn from one sample of a study of T cell responses to AZD1222 COVID-19 vaccine. Here immunoSEQ multiplex PCR was the method, and the copy in TCRdb shows in-frame clones only, minus some. The sample includes more than 140,000 clones, more than 70% seen only once; the top ten take 3% to 4%. The specimen comprised peripheral blood, sampled on day 0 of MenACWY control vaccination. The receptors come from an adult in good health. Both conserved end residues are part of each CDR3. Fields, in order: J gene, V gene, D gene, clone size, CDR3 protein, CDR3 DNA. The D gene is left open where the match is weak. Clone size is given for some rows only: seen once, a few or many times, or a class if the clone is expanded.

>TRBJ1-1|TRBV29-1|.|.
CSVERGLNTEAFF
TGCAGCGTAGAGAGAGGCCTGAACACTGAAGCTTTCTTT
>TRBJ1-5|TRBV3-1/TRBV3-2|TRBD1|.
CASSPDRGSDNQPQHF
TGTGCCAGCAGCCCGGACAGGGGAAGCGACAATCAGCCCCAGCATTTT
>TRBJ1-6|TRBV10-1|TRBD1|.
CASRGGQGNNSPLHF
TGCGCCAGCAGAGGGGGACAGGGAAACAATTCACCCCTCCACTTT
>TRBJ2-2|TRBV5-1|.|.
CASSLMAVTGELFF
TGCGCCAGCAGCTTGATGGCAGTAACCGGGGAGCTGTTTTTT
>TRBJ2-7|TRBV9|TRBD1|few
CASSPRQGVAYEQYF
TGTGCCAGCAGCCCCCGACAGGGGGTGGCCTACGAGCAGTACTTC
>TRBJ2-7|TRBV18|.|.
CASSPRQVLSYEQYF
TGTGCCAGCTCACCTCGGCAAGTTCTCTCCTACGAGCAGTACTTC
>TRBJ2-1|TRBV27|.|.
CASSLRVTSYNEQFF
TGTGCCAGCAGTTTAAGAGTTACCTCCTACAATGAGCAGTTCTTC
>TRBJ1-2|TRBV29-1|.|.
CSVVPPDYGYTF
TGCAGCGTTGTCCCACCCGACTATGGCTACACCTTC
>TRBJ1-4|TRBV30|TRBD1|.
CACLDRGGNEKLFF
TGTGCCTGTCTCGACAGGGGCGGGAATGAAAAACTGTTTTTT
>TRBJ2-6|TRBV5-1|TRBD1|.
CASIMYGTGIFGANVLTF
TGCGCCAGCATCATGTACGGGACAGGGATCTTTGGGGCCAACGTCCTGACTTTC
>TRBJ1-6|TRBV5-4|TRBD1|.
CASSSAGGSNSPLHF
TGTGCCAGCAGCTCAGCAGGGGGCTCGAATTCACCCCTCCACTTT
>TRBJ2-7|TRBV7-2|.|.
CASSSGLKSYEQYF
TGTGCCAGCAGCTCGGGACTCAAGTCTTACGAGCAGTACTTC
>TRBJ1-6|TRBV11-2|TRBD1|.
CASSDPGQQLYNSPLHF
TGTGCCAGCAGCGATCCGGGACAGCAACTCTATAATTCACCCCTCCACTTT
>TRBJ2-1|TRBV5-1|TRBD1|.
CASSPEGQGFNEQFF
TGCGCCAGCAGCCCGGAGGGACAGGGGTTTAATGAGCAGTTCTTC
>TRBJ2-7|TRBV4-1|.|.
CASSQPSGDWEQYF
TGCGCCAGCAGCCAACCGTCGGGGGATTGGGAGCAGTACTTC
>TRBJ2-2|TRBV12-3/TRBV12-4|.|.
CASSFDTGELFF
TGTGCCAGCAGTTTCGACACCGGGGAGCTGTTTTTT
>TRBJ2-3|TRBV9|.|.
CASSVDGTSTDTQYF
TGTGCCAGCAGCGTCGACGGGACTAGCACAGATACGCAGTATTTT
>TRBJ1-1|TRBV7-2|.|.
CASSLEGRVFIAEAFF
TGTGCCAGCAGCTTAGAAGGGCGGGTATTTATTGCTGAAGCTTTCTTT
>TRBJ2-1|TRBV12-5|.|.
CASGLGTAINEQFF
TGTGCTAGTGGTTTGGGGACAGCTATAAATGAGCAGTTCTTC
>TRBJ2-2|TRBV5-1|.|.
CASSRTANTGELFF
TGCGCCAGCAGCCGGACGGCGAACACCGGGGAGCTGTTTTTT
>TRBJ2-2|TRBV6-1|.|.
CASSEAVPNTGELFF
TGTGCCAGCAGTGAAGCGGTCCCGAACACCGGGGAGCTGTTTTTT
>TRBJ1-3|TRBV19|.|.
CASSMITGWGGNTIYF
TGTGCCAGTAGTATGATCACAGGGTGGGGAGGAAACACCATATATTTT
>TRBJ1-1|TRBV23-1|.|.
CAINPRHSWRVMNTEAFF
TGCGCCATCAACCCGCGACATAGCTGGCGCGTAATGAACACTGAAGCTTTCTTT
>TRBJ2-7|TRBV3-1/TRBV3-2|TRBD2|.
CASSQGSSGRYEQYF
TGTGCCAGCAGCCAAGGATCTAGCGGGAGATACGAGCAGTACTTC
>TRBJ1-6|TRBV5-6|.|.
CASSLSRTYNSPLHF
TGTGCCAGCAGCTTGTCCAGAACCTATAATTCACCCCTCCACTTT
>TRBJ1-2|TRBV5-6|TRBD1|.
CASSLVGQARYGYTF
TGTGCCAGCAGCTTGGTTGGACAGGCCCGCTATGGCTACACCTTC
>TRBJ1-1|TRBV24-1|TRBD1|.
CATSDRRTGDTEAFF
TGTGCCACCAGTGACCGCCGGACAGGGGACACTGAAGCTTTCTTT
>TRBJ1-2|TRBV28|TRBD1|.
CASSLSPPGTGYGYTF
TGTGCCAGCAGTTTATCTCCCCCCGGGACAGGCTATGGCTACACCTTC
>TRBJ2-5|TRBV4-2|TRBD2|once
CASSQGWGGETQYF
TGTGCCAGCAGCCAAGGCTGGGGGGGAGAGACCCAGTACTTC
>TRBJ1-1|TRBV7-3|.|few
CASSLRDGTEAFF
TGTGCCAGCAGCTTGAGGGACGGCACTGAAGCTTTCTTT
>TRBJ2-7|TRBV4-1|.|few
CASSQDGFYEQYF
TGCGCCAGCAGCCAAGACGGATTCTACGAGCAGTACTTC
>TRBJ1-4|TRBV5-5|.|.
CASSPGVRAGGEKLFF
TGTGCCAGCAGCCCGGGGGTCCGGGCGGGAGGGGAAAAACTGTTTTTT
>TRBJ2-1|TRBV5-1|TRBD1|.
CASGTGSYNEQFF
TGCGCCAGCGGGACAGGTTCCTACAATGAGCAGTTCTTC
>TRBJ1-1|TRBV7-9|.|once
CASSLRWETEAFF
TGTGCCAGCAGCTTACGATGGGAAACTGAAGCTTTCTTT
>TRBJ1-6|TRBV30|TRBD1|.
CASTGQAGSPLHF
TGTGCCTCGACCGGACAGGCCGGCTCACCCCTCCACTTT
>TRBJ1-1|TRBV10-3|.|.
CAISERVNTEAFF
TGTGCCATCAGTGAACGTGTGAACACTGAAGCTTTCTTT
>TRBJ1-2|TRBV5-4|TRBD1|.
CASSLATGYGFNGYTF
TGTGCCAGCAGCTTGGCGACAGGGTACGGTTTTAATGGCTACACCTTC
>TRBJ1-1|TRBV6-5|.|.
CASSYEAVMNTEAFF
TGTGCCAGCAGTTACGAGGCGGTGATGAACACTGAAGCTTTCTTT
>TRBJ1-2|TRBV7-2|.|.
CASSPGIYGYTF
TGTGCCAGCAGCCCAGGGATCTATGGCTACACCTTC
>TRBJ2-5|TRBV25-1|TRBD2|.
CASSRLDGTSAKETQYF
TGTGCCAGCAGCCGCCTTGACGGGACTAGCGCTAAAGAGACCCAGTACTTC
>TRBJ1-5|TRBV5-6|.|once
CASSLRQHSNQPQHF
TGTGCCAGCAGCTTGAGACAGCATAGCAATCAGCCCCAGCATTTT
>TRBJ1-1|TRBV2|TRBD1|.
CASSEAQGGANTEAFF
TGTGCCAGCAGTGAGGCGCAGGGGGGAGCGAACACTGAAGCTTTCTTT